This record looks at one T cell receptor beta chain sequence and its context. This clonotype was recorded many times. Its specific antigen is unknown. It has no much larger one-base neighbor in the sample; base qualities were not kept. This specimen comes from a study of read filtering for tumor transcriptome and immune sequencing (dated by TCRdb to 2020 to 2021). Context from the whole study: The cohort consisted of 17 to 20 male and 14 female patients, with a mean age of about 66 years and an age range of roughly 40 to 85. Under revised international staging, roughly eight patients fell into R-ISS I, more than 15 into R-ISS II and over five into R-ISS III. After DNase treatment, whole-transcriptome libraries were prepared with the TruSeq RNA Access Library Prep Kit. TCR-region mapped reads per sample ranged from about 4.05 to 11 million with IR-seq versus only about 75 to 1273 with RNA-seq. The study compared TCR repertoires from targeted immune repertoire sequencing and bulk whole-transcriptome sequencing run on the same bone marrow samples. As a main aim, a read-filtering strategy for immune repertoire data was addressed, with the specific question being whether clonotypes supported by a single read should be removed. What the research found in general, with its limitations: When single-read clonotypes were removed, the proportions of shared clonotypes in IR-seq and RNA-seq correlated more strongly. Compared with RNA-seq, IR-seq captured clonotypes at much higher depth and more reliably, and a smaller IR-seq throughput was enough to identify most shared clonotypes. The sorted CD138-negative fraction was a mixed bone marrow immune population, not purified T cells. In IR-seq, single-read clonotypes were roughly four fifths of clonotypes but 3.5% to 4% of total reads; in RNA-seq they were about 70% of clonotypes and 35% to 55% of reads.

Each patient had bone marrow sampled at the time of active disease. Ficoll-Hypaque density gradient centrifugation was used to isolate the bone marrow mononuclear cells. Myeloma plasma cells were removed and CD138-negative cells were collected by negative selection after labeling with CD138 magnetic microbeads on a MACS separator. Purity of the isolated cells was checked by flow cytometry on an Attune NxT using CD138 antibodies. Total RNA was extracted using TRIzol reagent and was quantified on a NanoDrop spectrophotometer. Paired RNA-seq and IR-seq were performed on the CD138-negative bone marrow sample of each patient. Starting from approximately 0.4 ug RNA, TCR libraries were constructed with the Immunoverse kit using molecular barcoded adaptors that cover the alpha/delta and beta/gamma chains. The same RNA used for transcriptome sequencing was used for TCR library preparation. TCR libraries were sequenced on an Illumina HiSeq 4000 with 2 x 150 cycles. As for the authors' bioinformatics: Using MiXCR, which included quality filtering and error correction, TCR reads were aligned to human V, D, J and C references and then assembled into CDR3 clonotypes. Clonotype counts and gene usage diversity were analyzed with the tcR package in R. For inspection of raw mapping reads, RNA-seq reads were mapped by STAR aligner version 2.5.3a onto GRCh37 of the human genome. To test how sequencing depth affects detected clonotypes, IR-seq fastq files were randomly downsampled with Seqtk 1.3. TCRdb applied fastp at Q25 and MiXCR to the public reads, then kept only in-frame beta chains. All rows with the same CDR3 protein become a single entry with the most common DNA and genes. The V and J calls were determined by TCRdb, not by the authors. This sample comprises 15,000 to 20,000 distinct CDR3 sequences, around 21% of them detected only once. Of the sample, about 24% is held by the ten largest clones.

A distance of 10 bases separates the germline ends of V and J, which lose 0 bases and 1 base respectively. CDR1 and CDR2, per the germline V gene (reference sequence), are LNHNV and YYDKDF. Including cysteine and phenylalanine, the CDR3 has 16 amino acids. Left in the record is the CDR3 DNA by itself, 48 bases read in frame from the first base. The chain employs TRBV15 and TRBJ2-4; the D gene cannot be named for sure. The sequencing input was a population of CD138-negative cells sorted from bone marrow. The meaning of the sample's cell subset or site label: bone marrow mononuclear cells depleted of CD138+ plasma/myeloma cells by negative magnetic selection. The sequence was collected from a donor aged 40 or over with multiple myeloma. The CDR3 region reads CATSRDRVQAKNIQYF. The nucleotide sequence reads TGTGCCACCAGCAGAGATCGGGTGCAGGCCAAAAACATTCAGTACTTC.